Listed below are T cell receptor beta chains from one sample, sequenced in a study of vaccination effects on CD4 cells after COVID-19. Using immunoSEQ multiplex PCR, the repertoire was profiled, and TCRdb retains in-frame clones only, with some absent. The table shows about 43,000 clones, with around 80% occurring only once. Their specific antigens are unknown. Specimen: CD4+ T cells from PBMCs cultured with SARS-CoV-2 spike peptides, collected before COVID-19 vaccination. Source of these receptors: a human donor who received a COVID-19 vaccine. Both conserved end residues are part of each CDR3. D genes are given only for firm matches. Clone size appears in some rows only: once, few, many, or a class for an expanded clone.

D gene: TRBD2; clone size: NA; V gene: TRBV27; J gene: TRBJ2-2; CDR3 protein: CASSFHGGDGELFF; CDR3 DNA: TGTGCCAGCAGTTTCCATGGGGGGGACGGGGAGCTGTTTTTT
D gene: NA; clone size: NA; V gene: TRBV3-1/TRBV3-2; J gene: TRBJ1-3; CDR3 protein: CASSRELLRAIYF; CDR3 DNA: TGTGCCAGCAGCCGGGAGCTCCTGAGGGCCATATATTTT
D gene: TRBD1; clone size: NA; V gene: TRBV24-1; J gene: TRBJ1-1; CDR3 protein: CATSDPTGGNTEAFF; CDR3 DNA: TGTGCCACCAGTGACCCGACAGGGGGGAACACTGAAGCTTTCTTT
D gene: NA; clone size: few; V gene: TRBV3-1/TRBV3-2; J gene: TRBJ2-1; CDR3 protein: CASSQDTGTSYNEQFF; CDR3 DNA: TGTGCCAGCAGCCAAGATACAGGGACTTCCTACAATGAGCAGTTCTTC
D gene: NA; clone size: NA; V gene: TRBV5-6; J gene: TRBJ2-1; CDR3 protein: CASSLRRVAGNEQFF; CDR3 DNA: TGTGCCAGCAGCTTAAGGCGCGTTGCGGGCAATGAGCAGTTCTTC
D gene: NA; clone size: NA; V gene: TRBV5-1; J gene: TRBJ2-3; CDR3 protein: CASSLAPRTDTQYF; CDR3 DNA: TGCGCCAGCAGCTTGGCCCCACGCACAGATACGCAGTATTTT
D gene: NA; clone size: few; V gene: TRBV5-1; J gene: TRBJ1-1; CDR3 protein: CASSIGPTNTEAFF; CDR3 DNA: TGCGCCAGCAGCATAGGACCGACGAACACTGAAGCTTTCTTT
D gene: NA; clone size: once; V gene: TRBV13; J gene: TRBJ1-2; CDR3 protein: CASSLGRGGWLYGYTF; CDR3 DNA: TGTGCCAGCAGCTTAGGCCGTGGGGGCTGGTTGTATGGCTACACCTTC
D gene: NA; clone size: NA; V gene: TRBV4-1; J gene: TRBJ2-2; CDR3 protein: CASSFLGGTNTGELFF; CDR3 DNA: TGCGCCAGCAGCTTCCTCGGGGGAACGAACACCGGGGAGCTGTTTTTT
D gene: NA; clone size: NA; V gene: TRBV12-3/TRBV12-4; J gene: TRBJ1-2; CDR3 protein: CASSLAGGYGYTF; CDR3 DNA: TGTGCCAGCAGTTTAGCAGGTGGCTATGGCTACACCTTC
D gene: NA; clone size: NA; V gene: TRBV5-1; J gene: TRBJ2-1; CDR3 protein: CASSFRGDNYNEQFF; CDR3 DNA: TGCGCCAGCAGCTTCCGGGGAGACAACTACAATGAGCAGTTCTTC
D gene: NA; clone size: few; V gene: TRBV4-1; J gene: TRBJ1-1; CDR3 protein: CASSQVPGGTEAFF; CDR3 DNA: TGCGCCAGCAGCCAGGTCCCAGGCGGCACTGAAGCTTTCTTT
D gene: NA; clone size: NA; V gene: TRBV19; J gene: TRBJ1-1; CDR3 protein: CASSTRQGGTEAFF; CDR3 DNA: TGTGCCAGTAGTACCCGACAAGGAGGCACTGAAGCTTTCTTT
D gene: NA; clone size: NA; V gene: TRBV4-3; J gene: TRBJ1-5; CDR3 protein: CASSPDRSLSNQPQHF; CDR3 DNA: TGCGCCAGCAGCCCAGATAGATCACTTAGCAATCAGCCCCAGCATTTT
D gene: NA; clone size: NA; V gene: TRBV5-6; J gene: TRBJ2-5; CDR3 protein: CASSLGARKETQYF; CDR3 DNA: TGTGCCAGCAGCTTGGGTGCGAGAAAAGAGACCCAGTACTTC